This TCR beta chain was recovered during a study of blood T cell repertoires in COVID-19. The V and J ends lost 4 bases and 2 bases, in that order; junction bases with no gene match: 7. CDR1 is MGHDK, CDR2 SYGVNS, per germline. CDR3 length: 16 amino acids. Assay used: immunoSEQ multiplex PCR; TCRdb lists only in-frame clones, some missing. This table has about 330,000 clones, roughly 88% appearing once. The TCR originated in a woman in her fifties or sixties with active or convalescent COVID-19. This chain connects TRBV25-1 to TRBJ2-7, with 11 bases matching TRBD2. The sequenced sample was peripheral blood. CDR3 nucleotides: TGTGCCAGCAGTGGGCCCGGGACTAGCGGAACCTACGAGCAGTACTTC. Its protein product is CASSGPGTSGTYEQYF.